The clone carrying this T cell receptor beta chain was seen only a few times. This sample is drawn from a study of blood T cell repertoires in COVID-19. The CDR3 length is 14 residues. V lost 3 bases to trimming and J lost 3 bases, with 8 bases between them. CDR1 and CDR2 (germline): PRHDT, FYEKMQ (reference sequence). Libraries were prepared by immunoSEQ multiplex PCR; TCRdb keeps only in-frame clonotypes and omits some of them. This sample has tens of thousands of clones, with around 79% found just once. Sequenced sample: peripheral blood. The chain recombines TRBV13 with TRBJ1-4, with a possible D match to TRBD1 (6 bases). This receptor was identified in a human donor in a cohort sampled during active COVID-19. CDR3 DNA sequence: TGTGCCAGCAGCTTCGGGGGGCCTAATGAAAAACTGTTTTTT. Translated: CASSFGGPNEKLFF.